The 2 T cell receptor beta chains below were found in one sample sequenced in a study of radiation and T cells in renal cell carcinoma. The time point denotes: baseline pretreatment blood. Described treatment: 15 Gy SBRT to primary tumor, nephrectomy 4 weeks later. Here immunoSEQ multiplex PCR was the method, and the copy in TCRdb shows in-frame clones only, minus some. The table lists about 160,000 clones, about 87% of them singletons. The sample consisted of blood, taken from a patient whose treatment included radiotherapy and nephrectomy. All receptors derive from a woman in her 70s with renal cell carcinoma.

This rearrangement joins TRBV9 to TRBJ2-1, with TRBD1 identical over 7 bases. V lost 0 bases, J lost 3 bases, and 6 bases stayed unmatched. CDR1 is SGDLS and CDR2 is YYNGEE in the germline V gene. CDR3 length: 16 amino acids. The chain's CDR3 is CASSVAHRGHYNEQFF. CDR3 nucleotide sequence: TGTGCCAGCAGCGTAGCGCATAGGGGGCACTACAATGAGCAGTTCTTC.

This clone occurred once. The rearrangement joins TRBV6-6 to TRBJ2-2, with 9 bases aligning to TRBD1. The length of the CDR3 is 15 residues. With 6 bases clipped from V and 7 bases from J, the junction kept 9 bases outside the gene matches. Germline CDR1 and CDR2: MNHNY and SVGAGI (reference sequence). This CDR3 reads CASSPPGQGGGELFF. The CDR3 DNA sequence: TGTGCCAGCAGCCCGCCGGGACAGGGAGGCGGGGAGCTGTTTTTT.